The rows below give T cell receptor beta chains drawn from one sample of a study of identical twins. TCRdb ran MiXCR on the 5' RACE reads and lists one entry per CDR3 protein. The profile shows 500,000 or so distinct CDR3 sequences, 13% to 15% of them singletons. The same sample was also studied in work on yellow fever vaccine responses in identical twins.

The sample taken for sequencing was CD4+ T cells sorted from blood. The receptors stem from a woman aged 18-29 years in good health. Each CDR3 is given with its conserved first and last residue. A D gene is named only where the DNA matches it firmly. Not every row has a clone size; where given, it reads once, few, many or a size class.

few | TRBD2 | TRBJ2-7 | TRBV10-2 | TGCGCCAGCAGTGAGTCGTCTAGCGGACTTCACTACGAGCAGTACTTC | CASSESSSGLHYEQYF
. | . | TRBJ2-5 | TRBV6-5 | TGTGCCAGCAGGGCCGGGACTTCGATCCAGTACTTC | CASRAGTSIQYF
. | TRBD2 | TRBJ2-3 | TRBV11-3 | TGTGCCAGCAGCAAGGGACTAGCGGGGGACACAGATACGCAGTATTTT | CASSKGLAGDTDTQYF
few | . | TRBJ1-2 | TRBV28 | TGTGCCAGCAGTTTATATGCCCAAGACAGGTCCTATGGCTACACCTTC | CASSLYAQDRSYGYTF
many | . | TRBJ2-7 | TRBV5-1 | TGCGCCAGCAGCGACACAGGTCATTACGAGCAGTACTTC | CASSDTGHYEQYF
. | TRBD2 | TRBJ2-1 | TRBV20-1 | TGCAGTGGGAGGAATTGGCGGGGGGCGAACAATGAGCAGTTCTTC | CSGRNWRGANNEQFF
few | . | TRBJ2-7 | TRBV7-2 | TGTGCCAGCAGCTTAGACACAGGGCGGAACGAGCAGTACTTC | CASSLDTGRNEQYF
few | TRBD1 | TRBJ2-2 | TRBV24-1 | TGTGCCACCAGTGACTACCTGGGGACAGGGATCACCGGGGAGCTGTTTTTT | CATSDYLGTGITGELFF
few | TRBD2 | TRBJ2-7 | TRBV20-1 | TGCAGTGCTAGATGGACAGGGAGGACTAGCGGGAGAAAGTACGAGCAGTACTTC | CSARWTGRTSGRKYEQYF
. | . | TRBJ2-3 | TRBV12-3/TRBV12-4 | TGTGCCAGCAGTACGGTTGGCACAGATACGCAGTATTTT | CASSTVGTDTQYF
few | . | TRBJ2-5 | TRBV18 | TGTGCCAGCTCACAGCCGGGAGCCAGAGAGACCCAGTACTTC | CASSQPGARETQYF
. | . | TRBJ2-7 | TRBV6-1 | TGTGCCAGCAGTAGAGATCGGGACATCTCCTACGAGCAGTACTTC | CASSRDRDISYEQYF
. | . | TRBJ2-1 | TRBV24-1 | TGTGCCACCAGTGCCGGGACTTCCTCCTACAATGAGCAGTTCTTC | CATSAGTSSYNEQFF
few | TRBD1 | TRBJ2-3 | TRBV9 | TGTGCCAGCAGCGTAGGGGACAGGCCTCCCACGGATACGCAGTATTTT | CASSVGDRPPTDTQYF
few | TRBD1 | TRBJ1-4 | TRBV20-1 | TGCAGTGCTATAATGACAGGGACTAATGAAAAACTGTTTTTT | CSAIMTGTNEKLFF
. | . | TRBJ2-7 | TRBV20-1 | TGCAGTGCTAGACCGGGAAGGGTCTCCTCCTACGAGCAGTACTTC | CSARPGRVSSYEQYF
once | . | TRBJ1-1 | TRBV5-5 | TGTGCCAGCAGCTTTGGGATGGGGAACACTGAAGCTTTCTTT | CASSFGMGNTEAFF
. | TRBD2 | TRBJ2-1 | TRBV7-8 | TGTGCCAGCAGCTTATTGCTGCTAGCGGCTAATGAGCAGTTCTTC | CASSLLLLAANEQFF
. | TRBD1 | TRBJ2-5 | TRBV20-1 | TGCAGTGCTAGTGGGACAGTGGAGACCCAGTACTTC | CSASGTVETQYF
. | . | TRBJ2-1 | TRBV21-1 | TGTGCCAGCAGCACCGTTATCGACAGGGATCTTTACAATGAGCAGTTCTTC | CASSTVIDRDLYNEQFF
few | . | TRBJ1-2 | TRBV11-2 | TGTGCCAGCAGCTTAGATCGGGAAGCTGGCTACACCTTC | CASSLDREAGYTF
. | . | TRBJ2-5 | TRBV27 | TGTGCCAGCAGTTCACCGGGGTACGGAGAGACCCAGTACTTC | CASSSPGYGETQYF
. | TRBD1 | TRBJ1-5 | TRBV5-1 | TGCGCCAGCAGCTTGGTAGGTCTTGCAGGGGGGCAGCCCCAGCATTTT | CASSLVGLAGGQPQHF
few | . | TRBJ2-3 | TRBV20-1 | TGCAGTCCGGGACCACGCACAGATACGCAGTATTTT | CSPGPRTDTQYF
few | . | TRBJ1-1 | TRBV2 | TGTGCCAGCAGTGGGGGGTTGAACACTGAAGCTTTCTTT | CASSGGLNTEAFF
. | . | TRBJ2-2 | TRBV5-1 | TGCGCCAGCAGCTTGGAGGCCGTCGCGAACACCGGGGAGCTGTTTTTT | CASSLEAVANTGELFF
. | TRBD1 | TRBJ2-7 | TRBV11-2 | TGTGCCAGCAGCCCCAGGGACAGGGAACCCTACGAGCAGTACTTC | CASSPRDREPYEQYF
. | . | TRBJ2-5 | TRBV5-1 | TGCGCCAGCACCAAACTGCAGGGTCCCAAAGAGACCCAGTACTTC | CASTKLQGPKETQYF
. | TRBD2 | TRBJ2-7 | TRBV20-1 | TGCAGTGCTGGGACTACCGGACGTACCTGGGAGCAGTACTTC | CSAGTTGRTWEQYF
. | TRBD1 | TRBJ2-1 | TRBV29-1 | TGCAGCGCCGGACAGGCTGAGCAGTTCTTC | CSAGQAEQFF